Given below is one TCR beta chain in context. The data stem from a study of Graves' ophthalmopathy and Graves' hyperthyroidism. The CDR3 has 15 residues. Trimming cost V 6 bases and J 2 bases, with 16 bases left between them. Germline assignment: CDR1 SNHLY and CDR2 FYNNEI. Researchers took RNA transcripts and amplified TCR beta CDR3 regions from them. Following a first-round RT-PCR that used HTBI primers, a second-round multiplex PCR was carried out. TCRdb reprocessed the multiplex PCR reads with MiXCR, giving one entry per CDR3 protein. The data show about 740,000 distinct CDR3 sequences, 35% to 50% seen once.

The TCR was taken from an adult man with Graves' ophthalmopathy. This chain links TRBV2 with TRBJ1-1; perhaps TRBD1 as D (6 bases). The sample consisted of peripheral blood. The CDR3 nucleotides are TGTGCCAGCAGCCCGGGGCGGGGGCTCAACACTGAAGCTTTCTTT. It specifies CASSPGRGLNTEAFF.